The clone carrying this TCR beta chain was detected only once. This specimen comes from a study of blood T cell repertoires in COVID-19. Measured with immunoSEQ multiplex PCR; TCRdb has only the in-frame clones, and not every one. The profile shows about 180,000 clones, around 88% of them singletons. CDR3 size: 14 residues. V was clipped by 4 bases and J by 4 bases; unmatched bases: 4. CDR1 is MNHEY, CDR2 SMNVEV, per germline (reference sequence). The chain employs TRBV27 and TRBJ1-1; 9 bases fit TRBD1. The clonotype was recovered from a woman aged 25 to 39 who had recovered from COVID-19. The sequencing sample was made of PBMCs or T cells enriched from blood (not recorded which). The chain's CDR3 is CASSYSQGATEAFF. CDR3 DNA: TGTGCCAGCAGTTACTCACAGGGGGCCACTGAAGCTTTCTTT.